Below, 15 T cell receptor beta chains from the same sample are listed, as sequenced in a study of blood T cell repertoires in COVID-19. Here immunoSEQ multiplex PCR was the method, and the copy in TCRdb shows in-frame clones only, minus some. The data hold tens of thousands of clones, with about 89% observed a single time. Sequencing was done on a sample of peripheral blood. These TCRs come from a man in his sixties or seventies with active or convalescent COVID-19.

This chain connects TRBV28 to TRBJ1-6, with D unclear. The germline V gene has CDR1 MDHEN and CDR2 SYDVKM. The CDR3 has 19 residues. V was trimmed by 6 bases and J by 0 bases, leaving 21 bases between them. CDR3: CASSRADGSSSSYNSPLHF. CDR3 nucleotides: TGTGCCAGCAGCCGAGCGGACGGCAGTTCGAGCTCCTATAATTCACCCCTCCACTTT.

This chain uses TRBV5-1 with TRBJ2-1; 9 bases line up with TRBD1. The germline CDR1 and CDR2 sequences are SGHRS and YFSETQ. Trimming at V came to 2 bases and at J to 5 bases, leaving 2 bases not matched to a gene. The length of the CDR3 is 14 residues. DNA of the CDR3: TGCGCCAGCAGCTTAAGGACAGGGGACAATGAGCAGTTCTTC. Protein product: CASSLRTGDNEQFF. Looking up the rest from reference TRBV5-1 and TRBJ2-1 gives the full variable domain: KAGVTQTPRYLIKTRGQQVTLSCSPISGHRSVSWYQQTPGQGLQFLFEYFSETQRNKGNFPGRFSGRQFSNSRSEMNVSTLELGDSALYLCASSLRTGDNEQFFGPGTRLTVL.

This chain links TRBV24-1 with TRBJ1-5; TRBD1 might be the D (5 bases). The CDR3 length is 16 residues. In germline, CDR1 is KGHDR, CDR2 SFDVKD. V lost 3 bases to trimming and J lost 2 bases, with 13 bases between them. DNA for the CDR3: TGTGCCACCAGTGATCCAACCTCGGGGGGCAATCAGCCCCAGCATTTT. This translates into CATSDPTSGGNQPQHF.

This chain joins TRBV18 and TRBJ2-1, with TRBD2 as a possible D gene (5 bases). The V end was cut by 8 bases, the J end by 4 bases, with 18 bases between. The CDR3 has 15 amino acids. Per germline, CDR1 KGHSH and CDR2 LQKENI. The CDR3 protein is CASAIGLGGYNEQFF. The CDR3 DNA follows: TGTGCCAGCGCTATCGGACTCGGCGGTTACAATGAGCAGTTCTTC.

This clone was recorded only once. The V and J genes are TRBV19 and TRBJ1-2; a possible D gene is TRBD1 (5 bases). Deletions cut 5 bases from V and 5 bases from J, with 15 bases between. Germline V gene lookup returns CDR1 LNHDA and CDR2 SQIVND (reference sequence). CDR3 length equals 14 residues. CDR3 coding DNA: TGTGCCAGTAGTCCTCGTCAGGGATTGTATGGCTACACCTTC. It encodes CASSPRQGLYGYTF.

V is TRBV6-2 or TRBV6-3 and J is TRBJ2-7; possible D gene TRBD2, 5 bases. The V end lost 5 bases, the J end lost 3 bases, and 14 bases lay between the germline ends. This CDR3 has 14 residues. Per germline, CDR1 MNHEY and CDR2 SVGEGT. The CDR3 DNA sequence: TGTGCCAGCAGTAACCTAGCTGCGTACTACGAGCAGTACTTC. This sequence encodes CASSNLAAYYEQYF.

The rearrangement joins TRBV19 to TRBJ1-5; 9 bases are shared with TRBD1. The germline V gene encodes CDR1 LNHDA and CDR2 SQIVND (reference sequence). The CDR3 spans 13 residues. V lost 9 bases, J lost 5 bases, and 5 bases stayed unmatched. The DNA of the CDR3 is TGTGCCAGCTCGGGACAGGGCTATCAGCCCCAGCATTTT. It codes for CASSGQGYQPQHF.

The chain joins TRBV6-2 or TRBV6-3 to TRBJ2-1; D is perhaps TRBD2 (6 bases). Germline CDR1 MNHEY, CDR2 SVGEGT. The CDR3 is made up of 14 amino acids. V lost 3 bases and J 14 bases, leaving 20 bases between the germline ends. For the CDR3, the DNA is TGTGCCAGCAGTTATGGGGGGACCCCTCACCTCGAGTTCTTC. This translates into CASSYGGTPHLEFF.

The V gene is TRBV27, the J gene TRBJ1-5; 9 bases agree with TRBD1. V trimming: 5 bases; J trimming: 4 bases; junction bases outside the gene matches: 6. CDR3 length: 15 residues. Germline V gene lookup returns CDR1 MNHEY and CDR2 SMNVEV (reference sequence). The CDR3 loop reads CASSHGQGRNQPQHF. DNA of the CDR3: TGTGCCAGCAGTCACGGACAGGGGAGAAATCAGCCCCAGCATTTT.

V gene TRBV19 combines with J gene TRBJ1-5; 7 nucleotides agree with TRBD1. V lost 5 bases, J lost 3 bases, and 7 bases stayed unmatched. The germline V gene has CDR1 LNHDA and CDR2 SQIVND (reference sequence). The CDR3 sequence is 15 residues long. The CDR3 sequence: CASSARQGPNQPQHF. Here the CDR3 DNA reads TGTGCCAGTAGTGCCCGACAGGGTCCCAATCAGCCCCAGCATTTT.

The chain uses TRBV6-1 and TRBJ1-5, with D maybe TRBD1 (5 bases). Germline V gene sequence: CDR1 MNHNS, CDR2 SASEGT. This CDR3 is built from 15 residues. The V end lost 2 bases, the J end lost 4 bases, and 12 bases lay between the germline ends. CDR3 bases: TGTGCCAGCAGTGAAAGGGGTAGGGGAAATCAGCCCCAGCATTTT. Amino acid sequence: CASSERGRGNQPQHF.

The DNA of the CDR3 is TGTGCCAGCTCACCTAACGGCGATACAGATGGCTACACCTTC. Its translation is CASSPNGDTDGYTF. The rearrangement uses TRBV18 and TRBJ1-2, with D unclear. The germline CDR1 and CDR2 sequences are KGHSH and LQKENI. This CDR3 is 14 amino acids long. Trimming took off 3 bases at V and 6 bases at J, with 14 bases between the two ends.

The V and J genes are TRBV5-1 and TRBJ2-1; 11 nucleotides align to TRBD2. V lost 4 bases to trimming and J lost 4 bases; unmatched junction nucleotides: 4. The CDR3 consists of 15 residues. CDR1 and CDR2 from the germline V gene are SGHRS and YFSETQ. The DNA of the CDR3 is TGCGCCAGCAGCATATCTAGCGGGGGGTACAATGAGCAGTTCTTC. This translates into CASSISSGGYNEQFF.

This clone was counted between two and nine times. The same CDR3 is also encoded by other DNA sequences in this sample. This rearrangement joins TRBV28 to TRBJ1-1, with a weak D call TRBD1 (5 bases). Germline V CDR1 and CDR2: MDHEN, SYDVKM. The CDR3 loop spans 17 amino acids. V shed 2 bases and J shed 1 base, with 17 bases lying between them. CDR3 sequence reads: CASSLRPPATANTEAFF. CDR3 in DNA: TGTGCCAGCAGTTTAAGGCCCCCCGCGACAGCGAACACTGAAGCTTTCTTT.

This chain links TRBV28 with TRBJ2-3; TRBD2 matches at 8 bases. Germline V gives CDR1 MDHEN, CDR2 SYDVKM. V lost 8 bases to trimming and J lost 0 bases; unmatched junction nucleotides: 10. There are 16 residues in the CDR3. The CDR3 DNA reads TGTGCCAGCGGGGAGAGAGCGGGAGTGAGCACAGATACGCAGTATTTT. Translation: CASGERAGVSTDTQYF.